The 9 T cell receptor beta chains listed next were all sequenced from one sample in a study of radiation and T cells in renal cell carcinoma. Produced via immunoSEQ multiplex PCR; TCRdb's table is partial and in-frame only. The data contain roughly 150,000 clones, roughly 87% of them seen just once; the ten biggest clones take up 10% to 15%. This sample's time point: blood 2 weeks post-SBRT. Treatment reported: 15 Gy SBRT to primary tumor, nephrectomy 4 weeks later. The sample here was blood, taken from a patient whose treatment included radiotherapy and nephrectomy. The receptors derive from a woman aged 50 to 60 with renal cell carcinoma.

This chain connects TRBV7-2 to TRBJ1-4; weak D call: TRBD1 (6 bases). The CDR3 is 14 amino acids. V was pared by 3 bases and J by 4 bases, with 9 bases between. Per the germline V gene, CDR1 is SGHTA and CDR2 is FQGNSA. DNA of the CDR3: TGTGCCAGCAGCTTGAACAGGGTTAATGAAAAACTGTTTTTT. It translates to CASSLNRVNEKLFF.

The chain employs TRBV19 and TRBJ1-5, with D perhaps TRBD1 (6 bases). With 5 bases removed from V and 5 bases from J, the gap between germline ends came to 16 bases. CDR1 and CDR2 (germline): LNHDA, SQIVND (reference sequence). CDR3 length: 15 residues. The CDR3 DNA follows: TGTGCCAGTAGTGGGGGAGGGGGGGATGATCAGCCCCAGCATTTT. Translated, it gives CASSGGGGDDQPQHF.

V is TRBV27 and J is TRBJ2-7; the match to TRBD1 covers 11 bases. The trim removed 7 bases at V and 7 bases at J, leaving 9 bases unmatched. This CDR3 region has 14 residues. CDR1 is MNHEY, CDR2 SMNVEV, per germline (reference sequence). The CDR3 nucleotides are TGTGCCAGCAAAGTATGGGGACAGGGGGGTGAGCAGTACTTC. It is translated as CASKVWGQGGEQYF.

This chain uses TRBV5-4 with TRBJ2-7; D call uncertain. CDR3 length: 16 amino acids. The V end was cut by 0 bases, the J end by 6 bases, with 19 bases between. The germline V gene encodes CDR1 SGHNT and CDR2 YYREEE (reference sequence). As DNA, the CDR3 is TGTGCCAGCAGCTTGGATTCCGACTCCGCTCGAATCGAGCAGTACTTC. This codes for CASSLDSDSARIEQYF.

The sample holds one count of this clone. CDR3 sequence: CASIPEWAGYGYTF. CDR3 nucleotide sequence: TGTGCCAGCATCCCTGAGTGGGCAGGCTATGGCTACACCTTC. This chain links TRBV6-6 with TRBJ1-2; no clear D gene. The V gene's germline CDR1 is MNHNY and CDR2 SVGAGI (reference sequence). Trimming took off 7 bases at V and 4 bases at J, with 16 bases between the two ends. The CDR3 is 14 residues long.

V is TRBV27 and J is TRBJ2-5; 8 bases line up with TRBD2. The CDR3 spans 16 residues. Trimming at V came to 6 bases and at J to 1 base, leaving 10 bases not matched to a gene. The germline CDR1 and CDR2 sequences are MNHEY and SMNVEV (reference sequence). In DNA form, the CDR3 reads TGTGCCAGCAGGGGGGGTAGCGGGACACTCCAAGAGACCCAGTACTTC. It codes for CASRGGSGTLQETQYF.

The V gene is TRBV29-1, the J gene TRBJ2-4; D is uncertain. Between the trimmed V and J ends, which lost 0 bases and 0 bases, there was a span of 9 bases. Germline CDR1 reads SQVTM; CDR2 reads ANQGSEA. This CDR3 is built from 15 residues. The CDR3 loop reads CSVEEKALAKNIQYF. CDR3 in DNA: TGCAGCGTTGAAGAGAAAGCACTAGCCAAAAACATTCAGTACTTC. Together with reference TRBV29-1 and TRBJ2-4, the CDR3 gives the full variable domain: SAVISQKPSRDICQRGTSLTIQCQVDSQVTMMFWYRQQPGQSLTLIATANQGSEATYESGFVIDKFPISRPNLTFSTLTVSNMSPEDSSIYLCSVEEKALAKNIQYFGAGTRLSVL.

This chain uses TRBV7-8 with TRBJ1-2, with D possibly TRBD1 on 6 matching bases. Trimming shortened V by 5 bases and J by 4 bases, and 14 bases separated the two germline ends. The germline V gene has CDR1 SGHVS and CDR2 FQNEAQ. The CDR3 consists of 14 residues. In nucleotides, the CDR3 is TGTGCCAGCAGCATTCGAGACAGGAGCTATGGCTACACCTTC. It codes for CASSIRDRSYGYTF.

This clone is a singleton in its sample. The chain employs TRBV5-1 and TRBJ1-4; D may be TRBD1 (5 bases). Germline CDR1 is SGHRS and CDR2 is YFSETQ. The CDR3 length is 14 residues. V was pared by 0 bases and J by 3 bases, with 6 bases between. The CDR3 nucleotides read TGCGCCAGCAGCTTGGAGGGACCTAATGAAAAACTGTTTTTT. Amino acids: CASSLEGPNEKLFF.